Presented here are 21 T cell receptor beta chains from one specimen sequenced in a study of blood T cells in healthy people across ages. Primed by a sample-barcoded 5' primer and a J-beta primer mix, a second PCR proceeded for roughly 6 to 12 cycles. MiXCR, applied by TCRdb to the 5' RACE reads, yields one record per CDR3 protein. Seen here are some 1.7 million distinct CDR3 sequences, 28% observed once, and the top ten hold roughly 8.2%. The sequenced sample was blood. These receptors were collected from a woman aged 25 to 39 in good health.

The genes are TRBV20-1 and TRBJ2-3; the D is unclear. Trimming removed 5 bases at V and 0 bases at J, with 15 bases between. Germline V gene lookup returns CDR1 DFQATT and CDR2 SNEGSKA (reference sequence). The CDR3 runs 15 residues. CDR3 loop: CSAVSLKPSTDTQYF. CDR3 nucleotide sequence: TGCAGTGCTGTCAGCCTTAAACCTAGCACAGATACGCAGTATTTT.

In this sample, this clonotype turned up many times. The chain links TRBV7-9 to TRBJ2-7; D ambiguous. The germline V gene has CDR1 SEHNR and CDR2 FQNEAQ (reference sequence). The CDR3 contains 14 residues. With 4 bases removed from V and 3 bases from J, the gap between germline ends came to 13 bases. The CDR3: CASSSGSVVYEQYF. The CDR3 DNA reads TGTGCCAGCAGCTCCGGGTCCGTGGTCTACGAGCAGTACTTC.

V and J are TRBV15 and TRBJ2-1, with a weak D call TRBD1 (6 bases). V was pared by 0 bases and J by 5 bases, with 14 bases between. The germline V gene has CDR1 LNHNV and CDR2 YYDKDF (reference sequence). The CDR3 runs to 16 residues. CDR3: CATSRDTGWGNNEQFF. The CDR3 region has the DNA TGTGCCACCAGCAGAGACACAGGGTGGGGAAACAATGAGCAGTTCTTC.

This clonotype occurred a few times. The chain carries TRBV7-2 and TRBJ2-7, with D perhaps TRBD1 or TRBD2 (5 bases each). V dropped 1 base and J dropped 7 bases, with 17 bases sitting between them. The CDR3 is 15 residues long. CDR1 SGHTA and CDR2 FQGNSA come from the germline V gene. The CDR3 region has the DNA TGTGCCAGCAGCTTAGATGTTTCGGGACGCGGAGAGCAGTACTTC. This translates into CASSLDVSGRGEQYF.

This clonotype was recorded at least ten times. The chain's CDR3 is CASGDRNTEAFF. CDR3 nucleotides: TGTGCCAGCGGCGACAGGAACACTGAAGCTTTCTTT. V is TRBV7-2 and J is TRBJ1-1, with D perhaps TRBD1 (5 bases). V lost 8 bases, J lost 1 base, and 8 bases lay in between. The CDR3 length is 12 residues. Germline V gene sequence: CDR1 SGHTA, CDR2 FQGNSA.

The chain carries TRBV28 and TRBJ2-7, with TRBD1 identical over 10 bases. The V gene end was trimmed by 4 bases and the J gene end by 6 bases; junction bases not matched to a gene: 12. Germline V lookup: CDR1 MDHEN, CDR2 SYDVKM. The CDR3 totals 16 residues. CDR3 nucleotide sequence: TGTGCCAGCAGTTACGCCCGGGACAGGGGAGTTGGCGAGCAGTACTTC. Its translation: CASSYARDRGVGEQYF.

This clonotype was recorded many times. The chain couples TRBV5-1 to TRBJ1-1; no clear D. V shed 2 bases and J shed 2 bases, with 7 bases lying between them. The CDR3 is 13 amino acids. Germline V gives CDR1 SGHRS, CDR2 YFSETQ. The CDR3 protein is CASSLGDNTEAFF. The CDR3 nucleotides read TGCGCCAGCAGCTTAGGAGACAACACTGAAGCTTTCTTT.

This clonotype was seen only a few times. This rearrangement joins TRBV24-1 to TRBJ1-2; 7 bases align to TRBD1. Germline V gene lookup returns CDR1 KGHDR and CDR2 SFDVKD. This CDR3 comprises 14 residues. V shed 3 bases, J shed 8 bases, and the junction held 8 bases outside the gene matches. The CDR3 reads CATSDGRGIGGYTF. The CDR3 bases are TGTGCCACCAGTGATGGCAGGGGGATTGGAGGCTACACCTTC.

Note on this clonotype: A much larger clonotype is one base distant, so this may be a read error. V usage is TRBV29-1 and J usage is TRBJ2-4; D is uncertain. The CDR3 spans 12 residues. From germline, CDR1 is SQVTM and CDR2 ANQGSEA. The CDR3 coding sequence is TGCAGCGTTGTCTGGGGAAAAACCATTCAGTACTTC. This sequence encodes CSVVWGKTIQYF.

The rearrangement links TRBV14 to TRBJ2-3, with D unclear. CDR1 is SGHDN and CDR2 is FVKESK in the germline V gene. Trimming stripped 4 bases from V and 1 base from J, with 9 bases between. The CDR3 has 14 amino acids. In nucleotides, the CDR3 is TGTGCCAGCAGCCCCAACAGAGGCACAGATACGCAGTATTTT. Amino acid sequence: CASSPNRGTDTQYF.

Comments on this clonotype: A much larger clonotype is one base distant, so this may be a read error. The gene calls are TRBV20-1 and TRBJ2-7; TRBD1 is a possible D gene (5 bases). The germline gives CDR1 DFQATT, CDR2 SNEGSKA (reference sequence). Trimming left V 0 bases short and J 5 bases short, with 14 bases between. The CDR3 is made up of 14 amino acids. The CDR3 protein is CSARDEQEIHEQYF. The CDR3 DNA is TGCAGTGCTAGAGATGAACAGGAGATCCACGAGCAGTACTTC.

Note on this clonotype: It may be a read error: a sequence one base away is much more abundant. The chain employs TRBV9 and TRBJ2-7, with D perhaps TRBD1 (5 bases). CDR1 and CDR2 (germline): SGDLS, YYNGEE. The CDR3 covers 15 residues. V was pared by 0 bases and J by 3 bases, with 13 bases between. CDR3 loop: CASSVGQGSYYEQYF. The CDR3, as DNA: TGTGCCAGCAGCGTAGGGCAGGGAAGCTACTACGAGCAGTACTTC. Full variable domain (outside the CDR3, taken from reference TRBV9 and TRBJ2-7): DSGVTQTPKHLITATGQRVTLRCSPRSGDLSVYWYQQSLDQGLQFLIQYYNGEERAKGNILERFSAQQFPDLHSELNLSSLELGDSALYFCASSVGQGSYYEQYFGPGTRLTVT.

This clonotype was detected only a few times. V usage is TRBV7-6 and J usage is TRBJ1-4; TRBD1 is a possible D gene (6 bases). This CDR3 is 15 amino acids long. Germline V gives CDR1 SGHVS, CDR2 FNYEAQ. V dropped 1 base and J dropped 7 bases, with 13 bases sitting between them. Here the CDR3 DNA reads TGTGCCAGCAGCTTAGAGCCGGGGGCCAGTGAAAAACTGTTTTTT. Amino acids: CASSLEPGASEKLFF. Complete variable domain (other parts from reference TRBV7-6 and TRBJ1-4): GAGVSQSPRYKVTKRGQDVALRCDPISGHVSLYWYRQALGQGPEFLTYFNYEAQQDKSGLPNDRFSAERPEGSISTLTIQRTEQRDSAMYRCASSLEPGASEKLFFGSGTQLSVL.

On this clonotype itself: A much more abundant neighbour one base away suggests this may be a read error. This chain uses TRBV20-1 with TRBJ2-5; TRBD1 might be the D (6 bases). Between the trimmed V and J ends, which lost 2 bases and 13 bases, there was a span of 26 bases. The CDR3 is 15 residues long. From germline, CDR1 is DFQATT and CDR2 SNEGSKA (reference sequence). CDR3 in DNA: TGCAGTGCTAGATCCTCAAGATGGACAGTTACCGAGCGGTACTTC. Translated, it gives CSARSSRWTVTERYF.

This clonotype has more than one count but fewer than ten. This chain uses TRBV2 with TRBJ2-1, with TRBD2 matching 9 bases. CDR3 size: 15 residues. The V and J ends lost 7 bases and 4 bases, in that order; junction bases with no gene match: 8. Germline CDR1 is SNHLY and CDR2 is FYNNEI. CDR3 in DNA: TGTGCCAGCACCGAGAGCGGGGGGCGTTACAATGAGCAGTTCTTC. This encodes CASTESGGRYNEQFF.

V gene TRBV7-2 combines with J gene TRBJ2-5, with unresolved D. The CDR3 runs to 11 residues. V lost 5 bases, J lost 9 bases, and 10 bases lay in between. The germline V gene encodes CDR1 SGHTA and CDR2 FQGNSA. DNA for the CDR3: TGTGCCAGCAGCCCCCTTGTGGCCCAGTACTTC. Its protein product is CASSPLVAQYF.

This clonotype was observed a few times. J is TRBJ2-7 and V is TRBV20-1; 7 bases are a match to TRBD2. V lost 6 bases, J lost 3 bases, and 8 bases stayed unmatched. CDR3 length: 13 amino acids. CDR1 and CDR2 from the germline V gene are DFQATT and SNEGSKA (reference sequence). CDR3 amino acids: CSAPRAGIYEQYF. CDR3 in DNA: TGCAGTGCCCCGCGAGCGGGAATCTACGAGCAGTACTTC.

This clonotype was seen more than once but under ten times. This chain uses TRBV15 with TRBJ2-6; D remains unclear. The CDR3 runs to 16 residues. The germline CDR1 and CDR2 sequences are LNHNV and YYDKDF (reference sequence). The V and J ends lost 0 bases and 2 bases respectively, with 8 bases between them. CDR3 DNA sequence: TGTGCCACCAGCAGAGATAGGATTCCTGGGGCCAACGTCCTGACTTTC. It translates to CATSRDRIPGANVLTF.

The CDR3 region is CASSLTSGKVAYNEQYF. The DNA for the CDR3 is TGTGCCAGCAGCCTTACTAGCGGGAAGGTCGCCTACAATGAGCAGTACTTC. The chain uses TRBV12-3 or TRBV12-4 and TRBJ2-1; 10 bases agree with TRBD2. The DNA matches TRBJ2-7 better at its end, which makes the J call doubtful. CDR3 length: 17 amino acids.

About this clonotype: A read error is possible here, since a much larger clone lies one base away. This sequence joins TRBV29-1 and TRBJ2-7; 8 bases line up with TRBD1. CDR1 and CDR2 from the germline V gene are SQVTM and ANQGSEA. The CDR3 covers 16 residues. The CDR3 here is CGVRQGQTFFSYEQYF. The CDR3 nucleotides are TGCGGCGTTCGACAGGGGCAAACCTTTTTCTCCTACGAGCAGTACTTC.

This clonotype came up many times. The J gene is TRBJ2-1, the V gene TRBV10-3; D is possibly TRBD1 (6 bases). The germline gives CDR1 ENHRY, CDR2 SYGVKD. Trimming stripped 6 bases from V and 9 bases from J, with 9 bases between. The CDR3 sequence is 11 residues long. Here the CDR3 reads CAIRQGGEQFF. CDR3 coding DNA: TGTGCCATCAGGCAAGGGGGTGAGCAGTTCTTC.